The 24 T cell receptor beta chains below all came from one sample that was sequenced in a study of cytomegalovirus exposure and HLA in healthy donors. The PCR had 60 Vbeta and 13 Jbeta primers. TCRdb's table, derived via immunoSEQ multiplex PCR, lists solely in-frame clones and lacks some. The sample yields some 140,000 clones, 75% to 85% seen once. Sequenced: PBMCs. The source of these receptors is a man aged 30 to 45 in good health and CMV-seropositive.

J is TRBJ1-2 and V is TRBV28; weak D call: TRBD1 (6 bases). Between the trimmed V and J ends, which lost 6 bases and 9 bases, there was a span of 23 bases. Looked up from germline, CDR1 is MDHEN and CDR2 is SYDVKM. The CDR3 covers 15 residues. CDR3 protein: CASSKTARQVLSYTF. The CDR3 DNA sequence: TGTGCCAGCAGCAAGACCGCCCGACAGGTCCTTAGCTACACCTTC.

CDR3 region: CASSPGLAGETQYF. The CDR3 DNA reads TGTGCCAGCAGTCCCGGACTAGCGGGAGAGACCCAGTACTTC. The chain links TRBV27 to TRBJ2-5; TRBD2 aligns across 11 bases. The CDR3 consists of 14 residues. V lost 5 bases and J lost 4; bases outside the gene matches: 3. In germline, CDR1 is MNHEY, CDR2 SMNVEV (reference sequence).

The rearrangement uses TRBV5-1 and TRBJ2-7; 8 bases line up with TRBD1. Per the germline V gene, CDR1 is SGHRS and CDR2 is YFSETQ. This CDR3 region has 15 residues. Losses at the gene ends were 0 bases for V and 3 bases for J; bases not matched to a gene: 5. The CDR3 protein is CASSLGQGSIYEQYF. CDR3 DNA sequence: TGCGCCAGCAGCTTGGGACAGGGGTCAATCTACGAGCAGTACTTC.

The V call is TRBV30, the J call TRBJ1-4, with D possibly matching TRBD1 (5 bases). There are 14 residues in the CDR3. Germline CDR1 is GTSNPN and CDR2 is SVGIG (reference sequence). The germline V and J ends were trimmed by 3 bases and 4 bases, with 12 bases remaining between them. This CDR3 is CAWSVGTDNEKLFF. The CDR3 coding sequence is TGTGCCTGGAGCGTCGGGACTGATAATGAAAAACTGTTTTTT.

Here the CDR3 reads CASSLGWDTNTEAFF. The DNA for the CDR3 is TGTGCCAGCAGCTTGGGGTGGGACACCAACACTGAAGCTTTCTTT. J is TRBJ1-1 and V is TRBV5-5; a weak D match, TRBD1 (6 bases). The germline V gene has CDR1 SGHKS and CDR2 YYEKEE (reference sequence). CDR3 length: 15 amino acids. V was cut by 0 bases and J by 2 bases, with 11 bases left in between.

The V and J genes are TRBV6-5 and TRBJ2-7, with 7 bases identical to TRBD2. This CDR3 contains 11 residues. V trimming: 10 bases; J trimming: 2 bases; junction bases outside the gene matches: 2. Germline V gene sequence: CDR1 MNHEY, CDR2 SVGAGI. Here the CDR3 reads CATRGAYEQYF. CDR3 in DNA: TGTGCCACCCGGGGGGCCTACGAGCAGTACTTC.

The rearrangement uses TRBV6-6 and TRBJ2-1, with 9 bases lining up with TRBD2. The CDR3 is 15 residues long. The V segment lost 6 bases and the J segment 4 bases; nucleotides outside the gene matches: 7. Per germline, CDR1 MNHNY and CDR2 SVGAGI (reference sequence). CDR3 DNA sequence: TGTGCCAGCAGGGCGACTAGCGGACTATACAATGAGCAGTTCTTC. The encoded protein is CASRATSGLYNEQFF.

This clone was counted a single time. This chain uses TRBV27 with TRBJ2-3; TRBD2 agrees at 8 bases. V shed 0 bases, J shed 4 bases, and the junction held 3 bases outside the gene matches. Germline CDR1 reads MNHEY; CDR2 reads SMNVEV (reference sequence). This CDR3 region has 15 residues. The CDR3 loop is CASSLSGLVADTQYF. The CDR3, as DNA: TGTGCCAGCAGTTTATCGGGACTAGTGGCAGATACGCAGTATTTT.

This clone was recorded once. The rearrangement uses TRBV2 and TRBJ1-2, with D maybe TRBD1 (5 bases). CDR3 size: 10 residues. CDR1 is SNHLY and CDR2 is FYNNEI in the germline V gene. V was clipped by 8 bases and J by 7 bases, with 8 bases between them. Here the CDR3 DNA reads TGTGCCAGCCTGGGGGGTGGCTACACCTTC. This sequence encodes CASLGGGYTF. The full variable domain, in which reference TRBV2 and TRBJ1-2 provide the parts outside the CDR3, is EPEVTQTPSHQVTQMGQEVILRCVPISNHLYFYWYRQILGQKVEFLVSFYNNEISEKSEIFDDQFSVERPDGSNFTLKIRSTKLEDSAMYFCASLGGGYTFGSGTRLTVV.

The chain joins TRBV5-1 to TRBJ2-7; D may be TRBD1 (6 bases). Trimming shortened V by 4 bases and J by 2 bases, and 13 bases separated the two germline ends. CDR3 size: 14 residues. Germline V gene data show CDR1 as SGHRS and CDR2 as YFSETQ. The CDR3 DNA reads as TGCGCCAGCAGCGTAATGACAGGTCCCTACGAGCAGTACTTC. It codes for CASSVMTGPYEQYF.

V usage is TRBV7-2 and J usage is TRBJ2-7; TRBD2 agrees at 11 bases. The CDR3 is made up of 17 amino acids. Germline CDR1 is SGHTA and CDR2 is FQGNSA. The J segment lost 4 bases and the V segment lost 4 bases, leaving 12 bases of the junction unmatched. CDR3 sequence reads: CASSSTHRTSGLYEQYF. The CDR3 DNA sequence: TGTGCCAGCAGCTCGACCCATAGGACTAGCGGGCTTTACGAGCAGTACTTC. The full variable domain, rest sourced from reference TRBV7-2 and TRBJ2-7, is GAGVSQSPSNKVTEKGKDVELRCDPISGHTALYWYRQSLGQGLEFLIYFQGNSAPDKSGLPSDRFSAERTGGSVSTLTIQRTQQEDSAVYLCASSSTHRTSGLYEQYFGPGTRLTVT.

The rearrangement links TRBV5-1 to TRBJ2-7; 8 positions agree with TRBD1. CDR1 SGHRS and CDR2 YFSETQ come from the germline V gene. V was pared by 1 base and J by 3 bases, with 6 bases of the junction left unmatched. The CDR3 sequence is 15 residues long. This CDR3 is CASSLIETGVYEQYF. The CDR3, as DNA: TGCGCCAGCAGCTTGATCGAGACAGGGGTCTACGAGCAGTACTTC.

The chain combines TRBV7-6 with TRBJ2-7, with 8 bases matching TRBD1. There are 14 residues in the CDR3. Germline CDR1 SGHVS, CDR2 FNYEAQ. With V trimmed by 1 base and J by 3 bases, 2 bases remained unmatched. The CDR3 nucleotides are TGTGCCAGCAGCTTAGGTGGACAGGGCTACGAGCAGTACTTC. The encoded protein is CASSLGGQGYEQYF.

This clone appeared a single time. The chain is built from TRBV5-1 and TRBJ1-1; D is perhaps TRBD1 (6 bases). Germline loops: CDR1 SGHRS, CDR2 YFSETQ. V lost 7 bases, J lost 1 base, and 14 bases lay in between. The CDR3 extends over 14 amino acids. The CDR3 is CASQGSPGNTEAFF. The CDR3 DNA sequence: TGCGCCAGCCAGGGGAGTCCAGGGAACACTGAAGCTTTCTTT.

The rearrangement links TRBV27 to TRBJ1-1, with unresolved D. The CDR3 spans 13 residues. CDR1 is MNHEY, CDR2 SMNVEV, per germline (reference sequence). V shed 3 bases and J shed 1 base, with 6 bases lying between them. This chain's CDR3 is CASSLFGNTEAFF. The CDR3 DNA follows: TGTGCCAGCAGTTTGTTCGGGAACACTGAAGCTTTCTTT.

This clone was recorded a few times. The rearrangement uses TRBV11-2 and TRBJ1-1, with no clear D. The germline V gene has CDR1 SGHAT and CDR2 FQNNGV. Trimming removed 0 bases at V and 5 bases at J, with 16 bases between. The CDR3 length is 16 residues. The CDR3 region is CASSLDPGRGVTEAFF. The DNA for the CDR3 is TGTGCCAGCAGCTTAGACCCTGGACGGGGAGTGACTGAAGCTTTCTTT.

The chain carries TRBV5-1 and TRBJ2-3; TRBD2 agrees at 10 bases. Germline CDR1 reads SGHRS; CDR2 reads YFSETQ. V was clipped by 2 bases and J by 2 bases; unmatched bases: 5. This CDR3 contains 16 residues. CDR3 bases: TGCGCCAGCAGCTTAGGCCTAGCGGGAGTCACAGATACGCAGTATTTT. Amino acid sequence: CASSLGLAGVTDTQYF. Combining the CDR3 with reference TRBV5-1 and TRBJ2-3 gives the whole variable domain KAGVTQTPRYLIKTRGQQVTLSCSPISGHRSVSWYQQTPGQGLQFLFEYFSETQRNKGNFPGRFSGRQFSNSRSEMNVSTLELGDSALYLCASSLGLAGVTDTQYFGPGTRLTVL.

The chain recombines TRBV2 with TRBJ2-7; D perhaps matches TRBD2 (5 bases). Trimming shortened V by 5 bases and J by 7 bases, and 9 bases separated the two germline ends. Germline V gene data show CDR1 as SNHLY and CDR2 as FYNNEI. The CDR3 loop spans 11 amino acids. The CDR3 region is CASSNTGEQYF. The CDR3, as DNA: TGTGCCAGCAGTAACACGGGGGAGCAGTACTTC.

The chain combines TRBV19 with TRBJ2-1; 9 bases map to TRBD1. Germline CDR1 and CDR2: LNHDA and SQIVND (reference sequence). V trimming: 10 bases; J trimming: 6 bases; junction bases outside the gene matches: 10. The CDR3 length is 14 residues. CDR3 region: CATFGTGRINEQFF. In DNA, the CDR3 is TGTGCCACCTTTGGGACAGGGAGAATCAATGAGCAGTTCTTC.

The V call is TRBV12-1, the J call TRBJ2-3; TRBD2, the table's D call, was not compared with the DNA. TRBV12-1 is listed as a pseudogene. CDR3 length: 16 amino acids. CDR3 DNA: TGTGCCAGCAGCTTATCGGGTAGCGGGTGCACAGATACGCAGTATTTT. Its translation is CASSLSGSGCTDTQYF.

The rearrangement joins TRBV29-1 to TRBJ2-7; 8 nucleotides agree with TRBD1. There are 13 residues in the CDR3. V lost 8 bases to trimming and J lost 2 bases; unmatched junction nucleotides: 8. Per the germline V gene, CDR1 is SQVTM and CDR2 is ANQGSEA. CDR3 loop: CSIRDRGTYEQYF. The CDR3 DNA reads TGCAGCATCCGCGACAGGGGAACCTACGAGCAGTACTTC.

V and J are TRBV5-4 and TRBJ2-5; TRBD2 might be the D (6 bases). The CDR3 has 17 amino acids. CDR1 and CDR2 from the germline V gene are SGHNT and YYREEE (reference sequence). Trimming stripped 3 bases from V and 5 bases from J, with 23 bases between. The DNA for the CDR3 is TGTGCCAGCAGCTCCCCGTCCGGGACGGGAGTATGGGAGACCCAGTACTTC. It is translated as CASSSPSGTGVWETQYF.

The chain carries TRBV5-1 and TRBJ1-1, with 7 bases aligning to TRBD1. V shed 0 bases, J shed 0 bases, and the junction held 5 bases outside the gene matches. Germline V CDR1 and CDR2: SGHRS, YFSETQ. The CDR3 is made up of 16 amino acids. The CDR3 here is CASSLGPGQMNTEAFF. DNA of the CDR3: TGCGCCAGCAGCTTGGGCCCGGGACAGATGAACACTGAAGCTTTCTTT.

The V and J genes are TRBV29-1 and TRBJ1-3; maybe TRBD1 (5 bases). Germline values: CDR1 SQVTM, CDR2 ANQGSEA. The CDR3 totals 13 residues. V was pared by 6 bases and J by 9 bases, with 18 bases between. CDR3 protein: CSVRDGGGATIYF. In DNA, the CDR3 is TGCAGCGTGAGGGACGGCGGCGGGGCCACCATATATTTT. Combining the CDR3 with reference TRBV29-1 and TRBJ1-3 gives the whole variable domain SAVISQKPSRDICQRGTSLTIQCQVDSQVTMMFWYRQQPGQSLTLIATANQGSEATYESGFVIDKFPISRPNLTFSTLTVSNMSPEDSSIYLCSVRDGGGATIYFGEGSWLTVV.